Shown below are 25 T cell receptor beta chains from a single sample sequenced in a study of high-grade serous ovarian cancer treatment subgroups. Assay used: immunoSEQ multiplex PCR; TCRdb lists only in-frame clones, some missing. The profile shows over 2,500 clones, about 77% of them singletons. Tumor tissue was taken before any definitive surgery or chemotherapy was given. The sequenced material came from tumor tissue. These receptor sequences come from a human donor with high-grade serous ovarian cancer.

In its sample, this clone was seen a few times. The chain carries TRBV2 and TRBJ2-7; D gene ambiguous. Deletions cut 4 bases from V and 1 base from J, with 2 bases between. The germline V gene has CDR1 SNHLY and CDR2 FYNNEI. CDR3 length equals 11 residues. CDR3 sequence reads: CASSVSYEQYF. Here the CDR3 DNA reads TGTGCCAGCAGTGTGTCCTACGAGCAGTACTTC.

Written as DNA, the CDR3 is TGCAGCGTTGCGGGTCCTGCTGAAGCTTTCTTT. This encodes CSVAGPAEAFF. The V and J genes are TRBV29-1 and TRBJ1-1; D uncertain. The CDR3 runs to 11 residues. Trimming removed 4 bases at V and 6 bases at J, with 9 bases between. In germline, CDR1 is SQVTM, CDR2 ANQGSEA.

J is TRBJ1-1 and V is TRBV29-1, with D unresolved. Germline CDR1 SQVTM, CDR2 ANQGSEA. V was shortened by 0 bases and J by 7 bases, with 18 bases between the two germline ends. The CDR3 loop spans 15 amino acids. CDR3 residues: CSVEEGPEKRFEAFF. CDR3 nucleotides: TGCAGCGTTGAAGAGGGCCCGGAAAAAAGATTTGAAGCTTTCTTT.

This chain joins TRBV27 and TRBJ1-4; 7 bases match TRBD1. V lost 6 bases, J lost 4 bases, and 8 bases stayed unmatched. Germline CDR1 is MNHEY and CDR2 is SMNVEV (reference sequence). There are 15 residues in the CDR3. The CDR3 reads CASSRQGGSNEKLFF. The DNA of the CDR3 is TGTGCCAGCAGCCGCCAGGGGGGGAGTAATGAAAAACTGTTTTTT.

This clone is judged large. The chain has TRBV5-1 and TRBJ1-2; 10 bases match TRBD1. The CDR3 totals 14 residues. The J segment lost 4 bases and the V segment lost 5 bases, leaving 5 bases of the junction unmatched. Per germline, CDR1 SGHRS and CDR2 YFSETQ. The CDR3 region is CASSTTGGAYGYTF. Here the CDR3 DNA reads TGCGCCAGCAGTACGACAGGGGGCGCCTATGGCTACACCTTC.

This clone showed up just once. The chain uses TRBV5-1 and TRBJ2-6, with 9 positions matching TRBD1. The length of the CDR3 is 18 residues. CDR1 and CDR2 (germline): SGHRS, YFSETQ. Trimming took 4 bases from V and 1 from J; bases not matched to a gene: 9. The DNA for the CDR3 is TGCGCCAGCAGCCCACATGTGACAGGGGGGTCTGGGGCCAACGTCCTGACTTTC. As protein: CASSPHVTGGSGANVLTF.

Judged by abundance, this clone is large. The chain recombines TRBV30 with TRBJ1-1, with D maybe TRBD1 (5 bases). Germline CDR1 and CDR2: GTSNPN and SVGIG (reference sequence). Trimming shortened V by 2 bases and J by 7 bases, and 11 bases separated the two germline ends. The CDR3 contains 12 residues. The CDR3 DNA reads TGTGCCTGGAGTTACAGGACCTATGAAGCTTTCTTT. It specifies CAWSYRTYEAFF.

The chain links TRBV7-6 to TRBJ2-7, with D perhaps assigned TRBD1 or TRBD2 (6 bases each). Looked up from germline, CDR1 is SGHVS and CDR2 is FNYEAQ. This CDR3 has 14 residues. Deletions cut 7 bases from V and 0 bases from J, with 13 bases between. CDR3 sequence (DNA): TGTGCCAGCAACCAAGGGGGGACCTCCTACGAGCAGTACTTC. Its translation is CASNQGGTSYEQYF.

The rearrangement uses TRBV15 and TRBJ1-1; D call uncertain. The CDR3 consists of 13 residues. V shed 0 bases and J shed 8 bases, with 10 bases lying between them. In germline, CDR1 is LNHNV, CDR2 YYDKDF (reference sequence). Here the CDR3 reads CATSRDRPAEAFF. CDR3 nucleotides: TGTGCCACCAGCAGAGATCGTCCAGCCGAAGCTTTCTTT. Complete variable domain (other parts from reference TRBV15 and TRBJ1-1): DAMVIQNPRYQVTQFGKPVTLSCSQTLNHNVMYWYQQKSSQAPKLLFHYYDKDFNNEADTPDNFQSRRPNTSFCFLDIRSPGLGDTAMYLCATSRDRPAEAFFGQGTRLTVV.

This clone has just a few counts. The chain couples TRBV7-9 to TRBJ2-7; D gene ambiguous. In germline, CDR1 is SEHNR, CDR2 FQNEAQ (reference sequence). V gave up 5 bases and J gave up 3 bases, with 17 bases separating them. The CDR3 is 15 amino acids. The DNA for the CDR3 is TGTGCCAGCAGCCCATACGGGTCGACCTTCTACGAGCAGTACTTC. This gives the protein CASSPYGSTFYEQYF.

This chain joins TRBV21-1 and TRBJ2-3; the table's D call TRBD2 went unverified against the DNA. TRBV21-1 is given as a pseudogene. This CDR3 contains 18 residues. The CDR3 DNA reads as TGTGCCAGCACCAAGGCCCCCTTAGCGGGAACCCCTGTAGATACGCAGTATTTT. It translates to CASTKAPLAGTPVDTQYF.

The chain employs TRBV27 and TRBJ2-2; TRBD2 aligns across 10 bases. The V and J ends lost 3 bases and 6 bases, in that order; junction bases with no gene match: 13. Germline lookup yields CDR1 MNHEY and CDR2 SMNVEV (reference sequence). CDR3 size: 18 residues. This CDR3 reads CASSFSWASGSLAGELFF. In DNA, the CDR3 is TGTGCCAGCAGTTTTTCGTGGGCTAGCGGGAGTTTAGCCGGGGAGCTGTTTTTT.

This chain connects TRBV2 to TRBJ2-6, with a possible D match to TRBD1 (5 bases). The CDR3 covers 16 residues. V was shortened by 8 bases and J by 0 bases, with 14 bases between the two germline ends. Germline-derived CDR1 and CDR2 are SNHLY and FYNNEI. CDR3 sequence reads: CASPGPSYSGANVLTF. The CDR3 nucleotides read TGTGCCAGCCCAGGGCCAAGCTACTCTGGGGCCAACGTCCTGACTTTC.

This chain uses TRBV27 with TRBJ2-4; D not certain. The germline V and J ends were trimmed by 5 bases and 3 bases, with 17 bases remaining between them. Germline CDR1 is MNHEY and CDR2 is SMNVEV (reference sequence). CDR3 length equals 16 residues. The CDR3 bases are TGTGCCAGCAGTCACGGGCCTCGAGACGGCAAAAACATTCAGTACTTC. Translation: CASSHGPRDGKNIQYF.

This chain connects TRBV5-1 to TRBJ2-3, with TRBD1 matching 8 bases. V gave up 0 bases and J gave up 4 bases; unmatched junction bases: 7. The CDR3 is 16 residues long. In germline, CDR1 is SGHRS, CDR2 YFSETQ. The CDR3 is CASSLGAGGGSDTQYF. The CDR3 nucleotides read TGCGCCAGCAGCTTGGGGGCAGGGGGCGGGTCAGATACGCAGTATTTT.

The chain employs TRBV28 and TRBJ2-7, with a tentative D call TRBD1 (6 bases). Between the trimmed V and J ends, which lost 1 base and 2 bases, there was a span of 9 bases. The V gene's germline CDR1 is MDHEN and CDR2 SYDVKM. The CDR3 is 14 residues long. CDR3 region: CASSLFTGTYEQYF. CDR3 DNA: TGTGCCAGCAGTTTATTTACAGGGACCTACGAGCAGTACTTC.

The rearrangement uses TRBV6-1 and TRBJ1-2; no reliable D call. Per germline, CDR1 MNHNS and CDR2 SASEGT. Trimming took 4 bases from V and 0 from J, leaving 12 bases between them. This CDR3 is built from 15 residues. CDR3 bases: TGTGCCAGCAGTGTTTCGGCTGCCACTAACTATGGCTACACCTTC. It specifies CASSVSAATNYGYTF.

This clone showed up just a few times. V and J are TRBV9 and TRBJ2-7; D possibly uses TRBD1 or TRBD2 (5 bases each). V was shortened by 7 bases and J by 10 bases, with 12 bases between the two germline ends. The CDR3 loop spans 10 amino acids. Germline V CDR1 and CDR2: SGDLS, YYNGEE. CDR3 residues: CASGTTTQYF. CDR3 DNA sequence: TGTGCCAGCGGGACCACAACACAGTACTTC.

V is TRBV5-5 and J is TRBJ2-1; 10 nucleotides match TRBD1. CDR1 and CDR2 (germline): SGHKS, YYEKEE (reference sequence). The CDR3 length is 15 residues. J was trimmed by 9 bases and V by 0 bases; bases with no gene match: 6. The CDR3 DNA sequence: TGTGCCAGCAGCTTGGGACAGGGGGCCGGGAGTGAGCAGTTCTTC. Its translation: CASSLGQGAGSEQFF.

The CDR3 nucleotides read TGCGCCAGCAGCCCGGGACTAGCGGATCTTACGCAGTATTTT. Translated: CASSPGLADLTQYF. The chain recombines TRBV5-1 with TRBJ2-3; 11 nucleotides align to TRBD2. Per the germline V gene, CDR1 is SGHRS and CDR2 is YFSETQ. The CDR3 sequence is 14 residues long. The ends lost 4 bases at V and 8 bases at J; junction bases unmatched: 6. Together with reference TRBV5-1 and TRBJ2-3, the CDR3 gives the full variable domain: KAGVTQTPRYLIKTRGQQVTLSCSPISGHRSVSWYQQTPGQGLQFLFEYFSETQRNKGNFPGRFSGRQFSNSRSEMNVSTLELGDSALYLCASSPGLADLTQYFGPGTRLTVL.

This clone was counted only a few times. This CDR3 reads CASSLGRQVLHTEAFF. The CDR3 DNA reads as TGTGCCAGCAGCCTAGGACGACAGGTCCTTCACACTGAAGCTTTCTTT. V is TRBV7-6 and J is TRBJ1-1; a weak D match, TRBD1 (6 bases). There are 16 residues in the CDR3. Trimming took 5 bases from V and 3 from J, leaving 19 bases between them. In germline, CDR1 is SGHVS, CDR2 FNYEAQ.

The rearrangement uses TRBV10-3 and TRBJ2-7; 9 nucleotides line up with TRBD1. V lost 6 bases to trimming and J lost 2 bases; unmatched junction nucleotides: 5. Germline CDR1 and CDR2: ENHRY and SYGVKD. The CDR3 runs 14 residues. For the CDR3, the DNA is TGTGCCATCAGGGACAGGGGAGTAACCTACGAGCAGTACTTC. Translation gives CAIRDRGVTYEQYF.

This chain joins TRBV5-1 and TRBJ2-7; D ambiguous. The CDR3 covers 13 residues. V lost 4 bases to trimming and J lost 1 base, with 9 bases between them. Germline CDR1 reads SGHRS; CDR2 reads YFSETQ. The CDR3 region is CASSPLSSYEQYF. As DNA, the CDR3 is TGCGCCAGCAGCCCGTTATCGTCCTACGAGCAGTACTTC.

The CDR3 bases are TGTGCCAGCTCACCACCCGGACTAAGAAAATACAATGAGCAGTTCTTC. Amino acid sequence: CASSPPGLRKYNEQFF. This rearrangement joins TRBV18 to TRBJ2-1; D is perhaps TRBD2 (6 bases). V was pared by 0 bases and J by 4 bases, with 13 bases between. Germline CDR1 KGHSH, CDR2 LQKENI. This CDR3 region has 16 residues.

This chain links TRBV11-2 with TRBJ1-2; D remains unclear. Germline CDR1 and CDR2: SGHAT and FQNNGV. V shed 5 bases and J shed 8 bases, with 9 bases lying between them. The CDR3 has 11 amino acids. CDR3 sequence reads: CASSTKLGYTF. DNA for the CDR3: TGTGCCAGCAGCACCAAGTTGGGCTACACCTTC.